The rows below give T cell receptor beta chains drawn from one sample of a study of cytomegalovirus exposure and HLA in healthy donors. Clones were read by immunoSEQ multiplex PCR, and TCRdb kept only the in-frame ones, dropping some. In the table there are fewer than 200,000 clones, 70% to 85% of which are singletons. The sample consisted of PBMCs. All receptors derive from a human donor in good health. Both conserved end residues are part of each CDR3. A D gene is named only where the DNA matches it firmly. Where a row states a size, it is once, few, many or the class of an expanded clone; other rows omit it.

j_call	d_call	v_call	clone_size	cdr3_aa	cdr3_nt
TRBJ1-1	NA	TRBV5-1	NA	CASSLAGRGAFF	TGCGCCAGCAGCTTGGCAGGGAGGGGAGCTTTCTTT
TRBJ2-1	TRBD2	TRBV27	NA	CASSTGTNIYNEQFF	TGTGCCAGCAGTACCGGGACTAATATCTACAATGAGCAGTTCTTC
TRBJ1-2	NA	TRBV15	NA	CATSRPGMSSRGYTF	TGTGCCACCAGCAGGCCGGGGATGTCTTCTCGGGGCTACACCTTC
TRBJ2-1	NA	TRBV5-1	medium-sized	CASSSAGGYNEQFF	TGCGCCAGCAGCTCCGCAGGGGGGTACAATGAGCAGTTCTTC
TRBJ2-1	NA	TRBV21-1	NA	CASSKARSGIPYNEQFF	TGTGCCAGCAGCAAAGCTAGATCAGGGATCCCTTACAATGAGCAGTTCTTC
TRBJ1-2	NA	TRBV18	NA	CASSPGRGGYTF	TGTGCCAGCTCACCAGGCAGGGGTGGCTACACCTTC
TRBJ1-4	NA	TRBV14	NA	CASSQQRSSSTNEKLFF	TGTGCCAGCAGCCAACAGAGGAGTTCATCAACTAATGAAAAACTGTTTTTT
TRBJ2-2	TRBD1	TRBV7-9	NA	CASSSSDRDNTGELFF	TGTGCCAGCAGCTCCTCGGACAGGGACAACACCGGGGAGCTGTTTTTT
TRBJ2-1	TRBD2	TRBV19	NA	CASSIMAGGRGEQFF	TGTGCCAGTAGTATTATGGCGGGGGGGCGGGGTGAGCAGTTCTTC
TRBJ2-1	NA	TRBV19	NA	CASRLNNEQFF	TGTGCCAGTAGACTCAACAATGAGCAGTTCTTC
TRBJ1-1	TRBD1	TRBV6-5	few	CASSYSRDSMNTEAFF	TGTGCCAGCAGTTACTCCCGGGACAGCATGAACACTGAAGCTTTCTTT
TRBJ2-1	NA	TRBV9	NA	CASSVVDRSSYNEQFF	TGTGCCAGCAGCGTAGTCGACAGGAGCTCCTACAATGAGCAGTTCTTC
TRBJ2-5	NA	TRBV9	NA	CASSVSGGWETQYF	TGTGCCAGCAGCGTTTCTGGGGGCTGGGAGACCCAGTACTTC
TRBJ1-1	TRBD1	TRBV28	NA	CASTYSGGWEAFF	TGTGCCAGCACCTATTCAGGGGGCTGGGAAGCTTTCTTT
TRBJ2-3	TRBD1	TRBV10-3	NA	CAINPGQGWLDTQYF	TGTGCCATCAACCCGGGACAGGGGTGGTTAGATACGCAGTATTTT
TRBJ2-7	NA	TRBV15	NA	CATSIWGQGSYEQYF	TGTGCCACCAGCATCTGGGGTCAGGGCTCCTACGAGCAGTACTTC
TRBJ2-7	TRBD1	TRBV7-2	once	CASSSTGTGPYEQYF	TGTGCCAGCAGCTCAACAGGGACAGGGCCCTACGAGCAGTACTTC
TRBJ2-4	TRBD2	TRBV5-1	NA	CASSSRLAGGNIQYF	TGCGCCAGCAGCTCCCGACTAGCGGGAGGGAACATTCAGTACTTC
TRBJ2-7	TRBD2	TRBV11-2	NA	CASSLGLAGGEQYF	TGTGCCAGCAGCTTGGGACTAGCGGGGGGGGAGCAGTACTTC
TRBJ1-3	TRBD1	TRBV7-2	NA	CASSQTGDFGNTIYF	TGTGCCAGCAGCCAGACAGGGGACTTTGGAAACACCATATATTTT
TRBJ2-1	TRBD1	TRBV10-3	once	CAISDRTGGTEQFF	TGTGCCATCAGTGATCGCACAGGGGGTACTGAGCAGTTCTTC
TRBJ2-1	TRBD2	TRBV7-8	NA	CASSLGWGGVDNEQFF	TGTGCCAGCAGCTTAGGGTGGGGAGGGGTCGACAATGAGCAGTTCTTC
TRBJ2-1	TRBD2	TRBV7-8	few	CASSFGGRSSYNEQFF	TGTGCCAGCAGCTTCGGGGGGAGAAGCTCCTACAATGAGCAGTTCTTC
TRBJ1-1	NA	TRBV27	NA	CASSFLTRPGEAFF	TGTGCCAGCAGTTTCCTCACACGACCGGGGGAAGCTTTCTTT
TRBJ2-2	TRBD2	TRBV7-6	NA	CASSLAGLAGSTGELFF	TGTGCCAGCAGCTTAGCCGGACTAGCGGGGAGCACCGGGGAGCTGTTTTTT
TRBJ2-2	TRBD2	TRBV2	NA	CAWMREAGFNTGELFF	TGTGCTTGGATGCGAGAAGCGGGGTTCAACACCGGGGAGCTGTTTTTT
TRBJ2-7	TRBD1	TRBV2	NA	CASSGRFPGQTYYEQYF	TGTGCCAGCAGTGGAAGGTTCCCGGGACAGACTTACTACGAGCAGTACTTC
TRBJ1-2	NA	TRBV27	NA	CASRLLAGRNYGYTF	TGTGCCAGCAGACTCCTAGCGGGGCGGAACTATGGCTACACCTTC
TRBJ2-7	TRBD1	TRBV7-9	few	CASSLVTGDAEQYF	TGTGCCAGCAGCTTAGTCACAGGGGACGCCGAGCAGTACTTC
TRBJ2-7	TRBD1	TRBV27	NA	CASSPGQAYYEQYF	TGTGCCAGCAGTCCGGGACAGGCCTACTACGAGCAGTACTTC
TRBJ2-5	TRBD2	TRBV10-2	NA	CASRLAGGSYQETQYF	TGCGCCAGCAGACTAGCGGGGGGCTCGTACCAAGAGACCCAGTACTTC
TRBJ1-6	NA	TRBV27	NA	CASSLHFRGQTYNSPLHF	TGTGCCAGCAGTCTACATTTCAGGGGACAAACCTATAATTCACCCCTCCACTTT
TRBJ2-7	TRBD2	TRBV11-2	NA	CASSRISGGTYEQYF	TGTGCCAGCAGCCGCATTAGCGGGGGGACGTACGAGCAGTACTTC
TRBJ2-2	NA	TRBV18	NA	CASSSWGQNTGELFF	TGTGCCAGCTCATCTTGGGGACAGAACACCGGGGAGCTGTTTTTT
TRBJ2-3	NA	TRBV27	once	CASPERTTSTDTQYF	TGTGCCAGCCCGGAGAGGACAACCAGCACAGATACGCAGTATTTT
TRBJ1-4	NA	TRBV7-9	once	CASSLGGWRPHEKLFF	TGTGCCAGCAGCTTAGGTGGTTGGAGGCCGCATGAAAAACTGTTTTTT
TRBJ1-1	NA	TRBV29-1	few	CSAEGQLLNTEAFF	TGCAGCGCAGAAGGACAGCTCCTGAACACTGAAGCTTTCTTT
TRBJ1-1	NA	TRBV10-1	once	CASSRGDNTEAFF	TGCGCCAGCAGCCGCGGGGACAACACTGAAGCTTTCTTT
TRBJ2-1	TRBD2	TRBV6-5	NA	CASRRTFRGDEQFF	TGTGCCAGCAGAAGAACATTCCGGGGGGATGAGCAGTTCTTC
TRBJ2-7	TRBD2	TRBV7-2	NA	CASSLGPSGRTLSYEQYF	TGTGCCAGCAGCTTAGGGCCTAGCGGGAGAACTCTTTCCTACGAGCAGTACTTC
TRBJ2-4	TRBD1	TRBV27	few	CASSVNRGSNAIQYF	TGTGCCAGCTCCGTAAACAGGGGTAGTAACGCCATTCAGTACTTC
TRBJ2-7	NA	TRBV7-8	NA	CASSLRDSYEQYF	TGTGCCAGCAGCCTTCGGGACTCCTACGAGCAGTACTTC
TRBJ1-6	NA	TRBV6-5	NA	CASTSTWTGDSPLHF	TGTGCCAGCACATCAACCTGGACGGGAGATTCACCCCTCCACTTT
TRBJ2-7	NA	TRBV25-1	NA	CASSEPSGGGRYEQYF	TGTGCCAGCAGTGAACCATCAGGTGGCGGGCGCTACGAGCAGTACTTC
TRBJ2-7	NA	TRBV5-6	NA	CASSMHRDGSEQYF	TGTGCCAGCAGCATGCACAGGGATGGGAGCGAGCAGTACTTC
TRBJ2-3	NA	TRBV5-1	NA	CASSSYTDTQYF	TGCGCCAGCAGCTCGTACACAGATACGCAGTATTTT
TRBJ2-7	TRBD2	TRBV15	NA	CATSPRTSVYEQYF	TGTGCCACCAGTCCGCGGACTAGCGTATACGAGCAGTACTTC
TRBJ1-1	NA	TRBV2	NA	CASSELRTENTEAFF	TGTGCCAGCAGTGAATTGCGGACAGAGAACACTGAAGCTTTCTTT
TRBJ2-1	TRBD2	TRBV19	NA	CASSPGLAGANNEQFF	TGTGCCAGTAGTCCCGGACTAGCGGGGGCCAACAATGAGCAGTTCTTC
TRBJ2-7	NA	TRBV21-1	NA	CASTGTHHPSQYF	TGTGCCAGCACCGGGACACACCATCCGTCTCAGTACTTC
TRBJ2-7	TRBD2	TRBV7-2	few	CASSLSSGGAGYEQYF	TGTGCCAGCAGCTTATCGAGCGGGGGGGCGGGGTACGAGCAGTACTTC